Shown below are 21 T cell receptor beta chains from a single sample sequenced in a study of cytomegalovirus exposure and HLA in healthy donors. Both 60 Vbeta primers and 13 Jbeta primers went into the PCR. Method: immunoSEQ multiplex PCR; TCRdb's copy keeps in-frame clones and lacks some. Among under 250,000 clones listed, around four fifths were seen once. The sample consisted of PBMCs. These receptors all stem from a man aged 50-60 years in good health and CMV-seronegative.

CDR3 residues: CASSRDRVDQPQHF. CDR3 coding DNA: TGTGCCAGCAGCCGGGACAGGGTCGATCAGCCCCAGCATTTT. The genes are TRBV5-6 and TRBJ1-5, with TRBD1 identical over 9 bases. Germline trimming cut 4 bases from V and 5 bases from J; bases unmatched to any gene: 4. The CDR3 consists of 14 residues. CDR1 is SGHDT and CDR2 is YYEEEE in the germline V gene.

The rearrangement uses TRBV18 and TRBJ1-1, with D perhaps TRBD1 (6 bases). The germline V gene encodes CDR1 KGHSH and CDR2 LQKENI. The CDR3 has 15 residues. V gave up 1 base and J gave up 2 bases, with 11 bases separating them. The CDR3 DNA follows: TGTGCCAGCTCACCACGAGGACAGCCTAACACTGAAGCTTTCTTT. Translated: CASSPRGQPNTEAFF.

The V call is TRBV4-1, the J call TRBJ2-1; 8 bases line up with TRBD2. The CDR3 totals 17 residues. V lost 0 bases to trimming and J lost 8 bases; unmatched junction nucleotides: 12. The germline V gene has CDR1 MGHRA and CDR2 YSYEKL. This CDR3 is CASSQESPGGPLDEQFF. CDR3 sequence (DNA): TGCGCCAGCAGCCAAGAGTCGCCGGGAGGGCCTCTCGATGAGCAGTTCTTC.

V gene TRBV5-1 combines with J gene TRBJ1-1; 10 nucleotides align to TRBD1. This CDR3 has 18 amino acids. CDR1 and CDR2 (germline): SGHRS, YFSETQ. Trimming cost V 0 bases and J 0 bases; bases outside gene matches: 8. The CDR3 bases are TGCGCCAGCAGCTTGGCCCCCGGGACAGGGGACTTGAACACTGAAGCTTTCTTT. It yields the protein CASSLAPGTGDLNTEAFF.

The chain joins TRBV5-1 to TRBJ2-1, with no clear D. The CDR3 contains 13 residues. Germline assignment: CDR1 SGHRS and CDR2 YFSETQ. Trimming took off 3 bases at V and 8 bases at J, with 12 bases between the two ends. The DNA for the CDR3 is TGCGCCAGCAGCTCCCCCATGGGCGATGAGCAGTTCTTC. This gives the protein CASSSPMGDEQFF.

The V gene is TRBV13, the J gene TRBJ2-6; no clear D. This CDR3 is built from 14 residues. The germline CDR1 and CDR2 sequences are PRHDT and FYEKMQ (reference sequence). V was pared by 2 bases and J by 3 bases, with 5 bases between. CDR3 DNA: TGTGCCAGCAGCTTAACGAGTGGGGCCAACGTCCTGACTTTC. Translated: CASSLTSGANVLTF.

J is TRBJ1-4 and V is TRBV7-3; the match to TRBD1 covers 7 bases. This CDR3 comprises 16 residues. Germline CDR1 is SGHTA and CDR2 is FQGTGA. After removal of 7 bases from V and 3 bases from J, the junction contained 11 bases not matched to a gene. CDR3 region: CASIGEQGRANEKLFF. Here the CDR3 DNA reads TGTGCCAGCATTGGGGAACAGGGGCGGGCTAATGAAAAACTGTTTTTT.

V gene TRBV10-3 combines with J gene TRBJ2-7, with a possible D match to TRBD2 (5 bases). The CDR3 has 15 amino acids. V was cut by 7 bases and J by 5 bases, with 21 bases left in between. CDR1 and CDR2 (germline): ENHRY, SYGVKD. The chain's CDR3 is CAIMGHSGSLNEQYF. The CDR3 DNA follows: TGTGCCATCATGGGCCACTCGGGGTCTCTAAACGAGCAGTACTTC.

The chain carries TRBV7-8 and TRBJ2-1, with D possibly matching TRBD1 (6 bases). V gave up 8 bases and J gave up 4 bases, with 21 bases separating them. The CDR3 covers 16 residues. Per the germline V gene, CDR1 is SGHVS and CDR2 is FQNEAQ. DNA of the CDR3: TGTGCCAGCCACTCCACCGGGCAGGGGAGATACAATGAGCAGTTCTTC. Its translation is CASHSTGQGRYNEQFF.

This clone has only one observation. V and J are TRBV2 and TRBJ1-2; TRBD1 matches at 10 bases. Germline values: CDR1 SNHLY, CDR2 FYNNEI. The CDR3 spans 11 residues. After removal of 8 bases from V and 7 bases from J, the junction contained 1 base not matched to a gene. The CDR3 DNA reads TGTGCCAGCGGGGACAGGGGTGGCTACACCTTC. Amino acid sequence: CASGDRGGYTF.

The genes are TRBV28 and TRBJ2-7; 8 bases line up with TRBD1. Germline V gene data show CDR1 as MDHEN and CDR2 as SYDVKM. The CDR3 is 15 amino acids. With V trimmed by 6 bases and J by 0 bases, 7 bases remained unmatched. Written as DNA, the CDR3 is TGTGCCAGCAGAACGCAGGGGGCCCTCTCCTACGAGCAGTACTTC. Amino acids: CASRTQGALSYEQYF.

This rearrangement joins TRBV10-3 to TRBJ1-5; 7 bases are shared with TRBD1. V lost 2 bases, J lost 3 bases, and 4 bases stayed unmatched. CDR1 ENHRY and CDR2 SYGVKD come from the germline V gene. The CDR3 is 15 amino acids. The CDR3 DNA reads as TGTGCCATCAGTGAGGGAGGGACAGCCAATCAGCCCCAGCATTTT. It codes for CAISEGGTANQPQHF.

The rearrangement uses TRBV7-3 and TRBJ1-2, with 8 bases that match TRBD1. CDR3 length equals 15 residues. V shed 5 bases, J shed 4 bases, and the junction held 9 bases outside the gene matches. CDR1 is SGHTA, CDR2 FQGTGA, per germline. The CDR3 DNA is TGTGCCAGCAGCCCAGAGAGACAGGGGAGCTATGGCTACACCTTC. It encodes CASSPERQGSYGYTF.

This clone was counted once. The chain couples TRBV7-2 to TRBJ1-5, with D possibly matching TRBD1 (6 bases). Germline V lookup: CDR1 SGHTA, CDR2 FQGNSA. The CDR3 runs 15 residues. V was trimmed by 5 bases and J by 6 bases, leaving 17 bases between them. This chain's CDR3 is CASSPNLPGVQPQHF. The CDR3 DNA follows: TGTGCCAGCAGCCCGAACCTTCCAGGGGTTCAGCCCCAGCATTTT.

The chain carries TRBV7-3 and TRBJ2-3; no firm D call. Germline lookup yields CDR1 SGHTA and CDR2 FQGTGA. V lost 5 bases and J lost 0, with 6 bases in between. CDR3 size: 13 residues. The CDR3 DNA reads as TGTGCCAGCAGCAGCCTCAGCACAGATACGCAGTATTTT. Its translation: CASSSLSTDTQYF.

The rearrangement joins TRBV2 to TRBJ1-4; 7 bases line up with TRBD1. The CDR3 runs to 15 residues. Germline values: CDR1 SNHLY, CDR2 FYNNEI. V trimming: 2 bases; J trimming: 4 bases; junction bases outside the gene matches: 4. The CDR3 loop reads CASSETGVDNEKLFF. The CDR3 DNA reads TGTGCCAGCAGTGAAACAGGGGTCGATAATGAAAAACTGTTTTTT. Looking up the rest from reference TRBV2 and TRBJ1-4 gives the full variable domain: EPEVTQTPSHQVTQMGQEVILRCVPISNHLYFYWYRQILGQKVEFLVSFYNNEISEKSEIFDDQFSVERPDGSNFTLKIRSTKLEDSAMYFCASSETGVDNEKLFFGSGTQLSVL.

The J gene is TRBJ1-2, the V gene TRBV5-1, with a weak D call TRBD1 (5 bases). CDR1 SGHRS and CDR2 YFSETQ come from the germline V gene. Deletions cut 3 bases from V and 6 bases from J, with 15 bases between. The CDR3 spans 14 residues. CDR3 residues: CASSWSAGGDGYTF. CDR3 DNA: TGCGCCAGCAGCTGGAGTGCGGGGGGGGATGGCTACACCTTC.

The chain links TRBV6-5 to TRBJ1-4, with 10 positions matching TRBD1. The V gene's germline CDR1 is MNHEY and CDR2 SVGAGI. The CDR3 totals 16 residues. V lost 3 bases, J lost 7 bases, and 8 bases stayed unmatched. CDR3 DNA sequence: TGTGCCAGCAGTTATACGACAGGGGGCCTTGGTGAAAAACTGTTTTTT. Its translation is CASSYTTGGLGEKLFF.

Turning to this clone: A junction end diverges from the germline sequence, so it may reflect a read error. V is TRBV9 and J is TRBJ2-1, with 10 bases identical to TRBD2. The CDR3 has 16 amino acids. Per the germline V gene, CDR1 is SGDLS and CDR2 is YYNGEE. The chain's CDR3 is CASSVEGLARGDERFF. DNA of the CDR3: TGTGCCAGCAGCGTAGAGGGACTAGCGAGAGGCGATGAGCGGTTCTTC.

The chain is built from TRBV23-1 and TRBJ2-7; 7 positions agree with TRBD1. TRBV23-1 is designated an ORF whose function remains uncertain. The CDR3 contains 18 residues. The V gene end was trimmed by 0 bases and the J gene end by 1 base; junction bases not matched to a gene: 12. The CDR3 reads CASSQSIPGTDRSYEQYF. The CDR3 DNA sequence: TGCGCCAGCAGTCAATCAATCCCTGGGACAGATAGATCCTACGAGCAGTACTTC.

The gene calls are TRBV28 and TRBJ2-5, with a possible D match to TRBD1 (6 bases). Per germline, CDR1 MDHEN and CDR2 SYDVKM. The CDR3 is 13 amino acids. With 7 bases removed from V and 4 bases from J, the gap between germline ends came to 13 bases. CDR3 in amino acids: CASTLTGSETQYF. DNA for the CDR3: TGTGCCAGCACCCTGACAGGTTCAGAGACCCAGTACTTC.